This T cell receptor (beta chain) was recovered during a study of T cell responses to AZD1222 COVID-19 vaccine. Using immunoSEQ multiplex PCR, the repertoire was profiled, and TCRdb retains in-frame clones only, with some absent. The profile covers 50,000 to 65,000 clones, with approximately 88% appearing a single time and more than 14% taken by the ten largest. This clonotype originated in an adult who received the AZD1222 COVID-19 vaccine. This material consisted of peripheral blood, taken 28 days after the second AZD1222 dose.

The CDR3 DNA follows: TGTGCCACCAGCAGAGATCTGCGGGGAGGGGGACGGGGCTACACCTTC. It codes for CATSRDLRGGGRGYTF. V and J are TRBV15 and TRBJ1-2; the D gene is possibly TRBD1 (6 bases). The CDR3 loop spans 16 amino acids. V gave up 0 bases and J gave up 8 bases, with 19 bases separating them. Germline loops: CDR1 LNHNV, CDR2 YYDKDF (reference sequence).